The rows below give T cell receptor beta chains drawn from one sample of a study of blood T cell repertoires in COVID-19. Profiling relied on immunoSEQ multiplex PCR, and the TCRdb table lists in-frame clones only, not all of them. Of a few hundred thousand clones listed, 75% to 90% are singletons. Sequenced: peripheral blood. The receptors were sampled from a man younger than 35 with active or convalescent COVID-19. The CDR3 runs from the conserved cysteine through the conserved F or W. The D gene is left open where the match is weak. Expanded clones get a size class; other rows say once, few or many, or leave the size out.

J gene	V gene	clone size	D gene	CDR3 DNA	CDR3 protein
TRBJ1-2	TRBV7-2	-	-	TGTGCCAGCAGCTTAAATGGCGGCCCATCTGGCTATGGCTACACCTTC	CASSLNGGPSGYGYTF
TRBJ2-5	TRBV5-8	-	TRBD1	TGTGCCAGCAGCTTCCTCCGACAGGGGGCGAGGGAGACCCAGTACTTC	CASSFLRQGARETQYF
TRBJ1-2	TRBV4-3	-	TRBD1	TGCGCCAGCAGCGTCGCCTGGGGACAGATAAACTATGGCTACACCTTC	CASSVAWGQINYGYTF
TRBJ2-1	TRBV7-2	-	-	TGTGCCAGCAGCTTAACGGCAGGGTTTATCGATGAGCAGTTCTTC	CASSLTAGFIDEQFF
TRBJ2-2	TRBV28	-	TRBD2	TGTGCCAGCAGTTTATGGACCTTAGCGGGAGGGCCCGGGGAGCTGTTTTTT	CASSLWTLAGGPGELFF
TRBJ1-5	TRBV28	-	-	TGTGCCAGCAGGGGGGGATTCAATCAGCCCCAGCATTTT	CASRGGFNQPQHF
TRBJ2-1	TRBV6-5	-	-	TGTGCCAGCAGAATCCAGCCGAGCGATGAGCAGTTCTTC	CASRIQPSDEQFF
TRBJ1-2	TRBV19	-	-	TGTGCCAGTAGTACGACAGGCGGGTATGGCTACACCTTC	CASSTTGGYGYTF
TRBJ2-1	TRBV19	-	TRBD2	TGTGCCAGTAGTCCCGGGACTAGCGGGCCCGGGAGTTACAATGAGCAGTTCTTC	CASSPGTSGPGSYNEQFF
TRBJ1-6	TRBV6-5	-	-	TGTGCCAGCAGTTACCTAAAACGGGATAATTCACCCCTCCACTTT	CASSYLKRDNSPLHF
TRBJ1-3	TRBV7-9	-	-	TGTGCCAGCAGCCCGGCTGGAAACACCATATATTTT	CASSPAGNTIYF
TRBJ2-1	TRBV19	-	-	TGTGCCAGTAGTATTGCAGGGAATGAGCAGTTCTTC	CASSIAGNEQFF
TRBJ2-1	TRBV28	-	TRBD1	TGTGCCAGCAGGTCGGGACAGGCGGTCATTTTCTCCTACAATGAGCAGTTCTTC	CASRSGQAVIFSYNEQFF
TRBJ2-3	TRBV24-1	-	TRBD2	TGTGCCACCAGTGCCCCCTCTCCCCTAGCGGGAGGCCGCACAGATACGCAGTATTTT	CATSAPSPLAGGRTDTQYF
TRBJ2-2	TRBV4-1	-	TRBD2	TGCGCCAGCCAGCGGGGGGATGGGAGAACCGGGGAGCTGTTTTTT	CASQRGDGRTGELFF
TRBJ1-1	TRBV25-1	-	-	TGTGCCACGCAGGGGTATGGAACTGAAGCTTTCTTT	CATQGYGTEAFF
TRBJ1-1	TRBV27	-	-	TGTGCCAGCAGTTTATTTGGAGAGGAATTGGCTTTCTTT	CASSLFGEELAFF
TRBJ1-3	TRBV25-1	-	-	TGTGCCAGCAGTAAGAACCCGAGCGGGGGGAGTGGAAACACCATATATTTT	CASSKNPSGGSGNTIYF
TRBJ2-7	TRBV5-1	-	TRBD1	TGCGCCAGCAGACGGGACAGGGGCTACGAGCAGTACTTC	CASRRDRGYEQYF
TRBJ2-7	TRBV6-5	-	-	TGTGCCAGCAGTTACTCAGCGGGCGCTTACGAGCAGTACTTC	CASSYSAGAYEQYF
TRBJ1-2	TRBV19	-	-	TGTGCCAGTAGTATTGTCCTGCACTCATCCCTTTCTGGCTACACCTTC	CASSIVLHSSLSGYTF
TRBJ1-1	TRBV7-9	once	TRBD1	TGTGCCAGCAGCTATCAGGGGGGGAACACTGAAGCTTTCTTT	CASSYQGGNTEAFF
TRBJ1-2	TRBV27	-	-	TGTGCCAGCTCCAGGGGCGATGGCTACACCTTC	CASSRGDGYTF
TRBJ2-7	TRBV28	-	-	TGTGCCAGCAGTTTACCAGGGCGCACCTACGAGCAGTACTTC	CASSLPGRTYEQYF
TRBJ2-7	TRBV19	-	-	TGTGCCAGTAGTATCCGGCCAGGCTACGAGCAGTACTTC	CASSIRPGYEQYF
TRBJ2-7	TRBV14	-	-	TGTGCCAGCAGCCTAAAATCTAGCGACGCACAAGAGCAGTACTTC	CASSLKSSDAQEQYF
TRBJ1-5	TRBV7-6	-	-	TGTGCCAGCAGCTTAGTGAGCGGATTATATCAGCCCCAGCATTTT	CASSLVSGLYQPQHF
TRBJ2-7	TRBV2	-	-	TGTGCCAGCAGTCTGCAGGGGAATGAGCAGTACTTC	CASSLQGNEQYF
TRBJ1-6	TRBV4-2	few	-	TGTGCCAGCAGCCCCCTTTTAGGAGGGAACCCCCCTTCACCCCTCCACTTT	CASSPLLGGNPPSPLHF
TRBJ2-1	TRBV15	-	-	TGTGCCACCAGCAGAGCATTTAGCTCCTACAATGAGCAGTTCTTC	CATSRAFSSYNEQFF
TRBJ2-2	TRBV6-2/TRBV6-3	-	-	TGTGCCAGCAGTGTCTCCGGGGAGCTGTTTTTT	CASSVSGELFF
TRBJ1-1	TRBV6-1	-	-	TGTGCCAGCAGTGAAAATAAGGAGGGTAGACCGAACACTGAAGCTTTCTTT	CASSENKEGRPNTEAFF
TRBJ2-7	TRBV4-1	-	TRBD2	TGCGCCAGCAGCCTAGGGGCGATCCTAGCGGGAGGTGCCTCCTACGAGCAGTACTTC	CASSLGAILAGGASYEQYF
TRBJ1-5	TRBV19	-	TRBD1	TGTGCCAGTAGTATAACCGGGACAGGGGCGCGAGAGCCCCAGCATTTT	CASSITGTGAREPQHF
TRBJ2-7	TRBV27	-	-	TGTGCCAGCATTGACCCTCGAGGGGGGGGTTCCTACGAGCAGTACTTC	CASIDPRGGGSYEQYF
TRBJ2-5	TRBV14	once	-	TGTGCCAGCAGCTTCCAGGGACAAGAGACCCAGTACTTC	CASSFQGQETQYF
TRBJ2-6	TRBV28	-	-	TGTGCCAGCAGACCAGACTCTGGGGCCAACGTCCTGACTTTC	CASRPDSGANVLTF
TRBJ1-2	TRBV15	-	-	TGTGCCACCAGCACGGGGGATAACTATGGCTACACCTTC	CATSTGDNYGYTF
TRBJ1-2	TRBV4-3	-	TRBD1	TGCGCCAGCAGCCAAGGCTTGGGACAGAACTATGGCTACACCTTC	CASSQGLGQNYGYTF
TRBJ2-7	TRBV5-6	-	TRBD2	TGTGCCAGCAGCACAACTAGCGGGAGTACCCTTTACGAGCAGTACTTC	CASSTTSGSTLYEQYF
TRBJ1-1	TRBV28	once	-	TGTGCCAGCAGTTTAGGGAGGGAGAGAGCGAACACTGAAGCTTTCTTT	CASSLGRERANTEAFF
TRBJ1-2	TRBV7-2	few	-	TGTGCCAGCAGCCAAAACCCGACAGTCCATGGCTACACCTTC	CASSQNPTVHGYTF
TRBJ1-1	TRBV24-1	-	-	TGTGCCACCCCCCGTACTGAAGCTTTCTTT	CATPRTEAFF
TRBJ1-1	TRBV23-1	once	TRBD1	TGCGCCAGCACTCCTCACCTCTTCACCGGGACAGGGAACACTGAAGCTTTCTTT	CASTPHLFTGTGNTEAFF
TRBJ2-3	TRBV6-2/TRBV6-3	-	TRBD2	TGTGCCAGCAGTTTAAGCGGGGGGGCCTTAGATACGCAGTATTTT	CASSLSGGALDTQYF
TRBJ2-2	TRBV5-5	-	TRBD2	TGTGCCAGCAGCTGGGGAGGACTAGCGAGACACACCGGGGAGCTGTTTTTT	CASSWGGLARHTGELFF
TRBJ2-5	TRBV7-3	-	TRBD2	TGTGCCAGCAGCCCTACTAGCGGAAACCAAGAGACCCAGTACTTC	CASSPTSGNQETQYF
TRBJ2-1	TRBV7-8	-	TRBD2	TGTGCCAGCAGCTTAAGAGGTGGGACTATCGGTGGTGAGCAGTTCTTC	CASSLRGGTIGGEQFF
TRBJ2-1	TRBV6-1	-	TRBD2	TGTGCCAGCAGTGATGTCTTTAGGACTAGCGTCTACAATGAGCAGTTCTTC	CASSDVFRTSVYNEQFF